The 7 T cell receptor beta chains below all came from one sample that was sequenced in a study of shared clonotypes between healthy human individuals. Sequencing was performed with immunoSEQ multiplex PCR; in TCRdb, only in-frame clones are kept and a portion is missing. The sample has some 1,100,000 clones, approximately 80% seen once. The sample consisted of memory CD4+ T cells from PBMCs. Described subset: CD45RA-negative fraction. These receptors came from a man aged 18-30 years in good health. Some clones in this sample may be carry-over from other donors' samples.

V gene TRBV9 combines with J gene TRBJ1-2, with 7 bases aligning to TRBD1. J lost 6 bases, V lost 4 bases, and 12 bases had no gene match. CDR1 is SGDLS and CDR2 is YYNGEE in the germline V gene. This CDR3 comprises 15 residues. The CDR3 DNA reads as TGTGCCAGCAGCCCCCGACAGGGCCAAACCGATGGCTACACCTTC. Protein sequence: CASSPRQGQTDGYTF. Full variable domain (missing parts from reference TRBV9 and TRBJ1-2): DSGVTQTPKHLITATGQRVTLRCSPRSGDLSVYWYQQSLDQGLQFLIQYYNGEERAKGNILERFSAQQFPDLHSELNLSSLELGDSALYFCASSPRQGQTDGYTFGSGTRLTVV.

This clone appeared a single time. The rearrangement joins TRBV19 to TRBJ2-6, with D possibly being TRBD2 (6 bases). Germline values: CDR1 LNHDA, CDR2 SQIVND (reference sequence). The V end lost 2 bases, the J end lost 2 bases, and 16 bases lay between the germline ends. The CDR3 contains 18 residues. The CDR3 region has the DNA TGTGCCAGTAGTATATGGTACTTCGGAGGGGCTGGGGCCAACGTCCTGACTTTC. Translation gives CASSIWYFGGAGANVLTF.

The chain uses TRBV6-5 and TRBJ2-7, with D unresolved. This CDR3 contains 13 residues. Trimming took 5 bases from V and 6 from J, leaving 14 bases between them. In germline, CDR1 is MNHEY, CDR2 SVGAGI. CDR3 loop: CASSQTGILEQYF. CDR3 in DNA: TGTGCCAGCAGTCAGACTGGGATACTCGAGCAGTACTTC.

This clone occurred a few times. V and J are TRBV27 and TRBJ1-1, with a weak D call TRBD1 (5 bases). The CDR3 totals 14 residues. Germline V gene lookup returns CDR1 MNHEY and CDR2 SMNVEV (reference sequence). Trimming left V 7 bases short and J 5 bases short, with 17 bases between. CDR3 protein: CASILRGGGTEAFF. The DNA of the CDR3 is TGTGCCAGCATTCTGAGGGGAGGCGGGACTGAAGCTTTCTTT.

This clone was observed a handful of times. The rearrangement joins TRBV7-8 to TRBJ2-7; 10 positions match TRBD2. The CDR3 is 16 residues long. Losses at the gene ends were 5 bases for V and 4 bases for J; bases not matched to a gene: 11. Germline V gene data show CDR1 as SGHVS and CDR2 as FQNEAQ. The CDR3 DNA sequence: TGTGCCAGCAGCCCTTATCGGGTAGCGGGAGGATACGAGCAGTACTTC. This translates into CASSPYRVAGGYEQYF. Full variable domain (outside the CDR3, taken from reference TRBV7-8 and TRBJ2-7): GAGVSQSPRYKVAKRGQDVALRCDPISGHVSLFWYQQALGQGPEFLTYFQNEAQLDKSGLPSDRFFAERPEGSVSTLKIQRTQQEDSAVYLCASSPYRVAGGYEQYFGPGTRLTVT.

CDR3 DNA sequence: TGTGCCAGCAGCCACGATCCTGGGGACGGCTATGGCTACACCTTC. This translates into CASSHDPGDGYGYTF. This chain uses TRBV14 with TRBJ1-2, with TRBD1 as a possible D gene (5 bases). The length of the CDR3 is 15 residues. Germline CDR1 reads SGHDN; CDR2 reads FVKESK. V shed 3 bases and J shed 4 bases, with 15 bases lying between them.

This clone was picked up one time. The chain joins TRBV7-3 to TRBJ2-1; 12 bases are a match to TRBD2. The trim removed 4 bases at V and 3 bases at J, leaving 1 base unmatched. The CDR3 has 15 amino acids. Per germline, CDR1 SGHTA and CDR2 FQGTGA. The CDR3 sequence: CASSSSGGVYNEQFF. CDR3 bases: TGTGCCAGCAGCTCTAGCGGGGGGGTCTACAATGAGCAGTTCTTC.